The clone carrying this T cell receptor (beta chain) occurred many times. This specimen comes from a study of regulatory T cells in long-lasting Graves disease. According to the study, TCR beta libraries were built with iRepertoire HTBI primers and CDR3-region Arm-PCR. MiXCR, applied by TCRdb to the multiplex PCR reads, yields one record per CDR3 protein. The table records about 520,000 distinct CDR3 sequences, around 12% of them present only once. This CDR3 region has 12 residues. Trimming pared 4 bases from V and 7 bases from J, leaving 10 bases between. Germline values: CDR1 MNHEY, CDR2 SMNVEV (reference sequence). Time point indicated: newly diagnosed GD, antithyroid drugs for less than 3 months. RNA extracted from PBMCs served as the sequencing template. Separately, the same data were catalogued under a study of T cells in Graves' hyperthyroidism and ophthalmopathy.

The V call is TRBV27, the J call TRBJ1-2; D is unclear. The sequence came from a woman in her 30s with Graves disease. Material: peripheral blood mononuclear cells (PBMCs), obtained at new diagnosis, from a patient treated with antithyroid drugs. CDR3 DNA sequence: TGTGCCAGCAGTTCAACCTACGGTGGCTACACCTTC. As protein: CASSSTYGGYTF.